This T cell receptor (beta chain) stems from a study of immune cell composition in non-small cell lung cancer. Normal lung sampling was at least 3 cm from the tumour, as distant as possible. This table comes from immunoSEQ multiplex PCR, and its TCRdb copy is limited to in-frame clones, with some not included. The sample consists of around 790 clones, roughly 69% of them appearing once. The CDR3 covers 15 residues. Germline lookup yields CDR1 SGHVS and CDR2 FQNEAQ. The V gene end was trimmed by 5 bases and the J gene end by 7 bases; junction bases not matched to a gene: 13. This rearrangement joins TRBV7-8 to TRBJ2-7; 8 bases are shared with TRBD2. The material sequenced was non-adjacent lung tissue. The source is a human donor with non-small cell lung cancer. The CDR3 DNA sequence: TGTGCCAGCAGCCCCCGGGGAGCGGGAGTGAGTGAGCAGTACTTC. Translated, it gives CASSPRGAGVSEQYF.